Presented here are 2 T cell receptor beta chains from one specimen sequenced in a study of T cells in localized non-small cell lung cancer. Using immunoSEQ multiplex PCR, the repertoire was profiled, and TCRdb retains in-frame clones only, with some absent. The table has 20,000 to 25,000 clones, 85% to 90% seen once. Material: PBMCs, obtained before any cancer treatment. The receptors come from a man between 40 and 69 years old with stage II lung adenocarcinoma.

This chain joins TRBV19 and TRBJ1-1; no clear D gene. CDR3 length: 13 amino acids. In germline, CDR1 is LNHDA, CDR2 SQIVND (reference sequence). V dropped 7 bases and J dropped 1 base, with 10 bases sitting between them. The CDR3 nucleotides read TGTGCCAGTATCTTGACTGCGAACACTGAAGCTTTCTTT. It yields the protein CASILTANTEAFF.

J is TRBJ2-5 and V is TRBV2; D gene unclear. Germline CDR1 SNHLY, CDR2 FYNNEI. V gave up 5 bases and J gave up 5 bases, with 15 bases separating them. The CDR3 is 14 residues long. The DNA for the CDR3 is TGTGCCAGCAGTCCGGGCCCGCCCCTGGAGACCCAGTACTTC. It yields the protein CASSPGPPLETQYF. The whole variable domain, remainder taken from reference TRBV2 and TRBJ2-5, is EPEVTQTPSHQVTQMGQEVILRCVPISNHLYFYWYRQILGQKVEFLVSFYNNEISEKSEIFDDQFSVERPDGSNFTLKIRSTKLEDSAMYFCASSPGPPLETQYFGPGTRLLVL.